Listed below are T cell receptor beta chains from one sample, sequenced in a study of blood T cell repertoires in COVID-19. This table comes from immunoSEQ multiplex PCR, and its TCRdb copy is limited to in-frame clones, with some not included. The sample includes 140,000 to 150,000 clones, 78% of them seen just once. The sample comprised peripheral blood. The origin of the receptors is a woman aged 55-69 years with acute or convalescent COVID-19. CDR3s include the opening cysteine and the closing phenylalanine or tryptophan. A D gene is named only where the DNA matches it firmly. Clone size appears in some rows only: once, few, many, or a class for an expanded clone.

v_call	d_call	j_call	clone_size	cdr3_nt	cdr3_aa
TRBV6-1	NA	TRBJ1-2	NA	TGTGCCAGCAGTGAACGCGGGGGCGCATCCGGTGGCTACACCTTC	CASSERGGASGGYTF
TRBV7-2	TRBD2	TRBJ2-7	NA	TGTGCCAGCAGCTCAACTAGCGGTCCCTACGAGCAGTACTTC	CASSSTSGPYEQYF
TRBV5-1	TRBD2	TRBJ2-1	few	TGCGCCAGCAGCTCCCAGGCGGGAGGGCCTCGGGAGCAGTTCTTC	CASSSQAGGPREQFF
TRBV5-4	TRBD2	TRBJ2-5	NA	TGTGCCAGCAGCCGCCGCGGGAGCGAGACCCAGTACTTC	CASSRRGSETQYF
TRBV11-3	NA	TRBJ2-2	NA	TGTGCCAGCAGCCCAGGGAACACCGGGGAGCTGTTTTTT	CASSPGNTGELFF
TRBV4-1	TRBD2	TRBJ2-3	few	TGCGCCAGCAGCCTTTGGGGAGCGGGAGGGGCAGATACGCAGTATTTT	CASSLWGAGGADTQYF
TRBV27	NA	TRBJ1-5	NA	TGTGCCAGCAGTTTCGGGAAGAATCAGCCCCAGCATTTT	CASSFGKNQPQHF
TRBV9	TRBD1	TRBJ1-3	many	TGTGCCAGCAGCGGACAGGGGAGTAACACCATATATTTT	CASSGQGSNTIYF
TRBV28	NA	TRBJ1-4	once	TGTGCCAGCAGTTCCACGAACTCGCTAATTGAAAAACTGTTTTTT	CASSSTNSLIEKLFF
TRBV18	TRBD1	TRBJ2-2	NA	TGTGCCAGCTCACCACGCGGACAGGGCTCTAACACCGGGGAGCTGTTTTTT	CASSPRGQGSNTGELFF
TRBV21-1	NA	TRBJ1-5	NA	TGTGCCAGCAGCTCCCTAAGAGATAGCAATCAGCCCCAGCATTTT	CASSSLRDSNQPQHF
TRBV9	NA	TRBJ1-1	once	TGTGCCAGCAGCGTAATTCCCTCTGGGGAGAAGGCTTTCTTT	CASSVIPSGEKAFF
TRBV27	TRBD1	TRBJ1-2	NA	TGTGCCAGCAGTTCAGACAGGGGTGGCTACACCTTC	CASSSDRGGYTF
TRBV28	NA	TRBJ1-1	NA	TGTGCCAGCAGCCTGACAGTGCAAAACACTGAAGCTTTCTTT	CASSLTVQNTEAFF
TRBV30	NA	TRBJ1-5	NA	TGTGCCTGGGGGGAGTATAGCAATCAGCCCCAGCATTTT	CAWGEYSNQPQHF
TRBV6-1	NA	TRBJ1-1	NA	TGTGCCAGCAGTGAAGCGCCTGGGGGGGAAGGCCCTGAAGCTTTCTTT	CASSEAPGGEGPEAFF
TRBV2	NA	TRBJ2-7	NA	TGTGCCAGCAGTGAAAGTGGGGCCTGGCTTGGTACCTACGAGCAGTACTTC	CASSESGAWLGTYEQYF
TRBV7-8	NA	TRBJ2-7	NA	TGTGCCAGCAGCTTATCGGACAACCTCCAGCAGTACTTC	CASSLSDNLQQYF
TRBV27	TRBD1	TRBJ1-2	NA	TGTGCCAGCAGGTTACAGGGGGGAAATGGCTACACCTTC	CASRLQGGNGYTF
TRBV9	NA	TRBJ2-1	NA	TGTGCCAGCAGCGTAGAGTTAGCGTGGGATGAGCAGTTCTTC	CASSVELAWDEQFF
TRBV11-2	TRBD1	TRBJ1-6	NA	TGTGCCAGCAGCTCCCCAAGGGACAGCTCCTATAATTCACCCCTCCACTTT	CASSSPRDSSYNSPLHF
TRBV2	NA	TRBJ1-1	few	TGTGCCAGCAGTGAAGCAGGCCAGGGATTAACTGAAGCTTTCTTT	CASSEAGQGLTEAFF
TRBV14	TRBD2	TRBJ2-1	NA	TGTGCCAGCAGCCAATCGCTTACTAGCGGGAGGATAAGGGAGCAGTTCTTC	CASSQSLTSGRIREQFF
TRBV9	TRBD1	TRBJ1-2	NA	TGTGCCAGCAGCGTCGGATTGGGACAGGGAGTCGGCTACACCTTC	CASSVGLGQGVGYTF
TRBV6-2/TRBV6-3	TRBD1	TRBJ1-1	NA	TGTGCCAGCAGTCATCCAGGGGGAAACACTGAAGCTTTCTTT	CASSHPGGNTEAFF
TRBV4-1	NA	TRBJ1-4	many	TGCGCCAGCAGCCAAGATGGGGCTAAGGGGGAAAAACTGTTTTTT	CASSQDGAKGEKLFF
TRBV6-5	TRBD1	TRBJ2-1	NA	TGTGCCAGCAGTCCTCCCGGGACAGGGGGCCGAAAGCGGTTCTTC	CASSPPGTGGRKRFF
TRBV27	NA	TRBJ1-6	NA	TGTGCCAGCAGTTTTCGCTCTACTTCACCCCTCCACTTT	CASSFRSTSPLHF
TRBV14	NA	TRBJ2-7	NA	TGTGCCAGCAGCCAAGGATCCCACAGAACCTACGAGCAGTACTTC	CASSQGSHRTYEQYF
TRBV5-1	TRBD1	TRBJ2-1	once	TGCGCCAGCAGCTTTACAGGGGACAATGAGCAGTTCTTC	CASSFTGDNEQFF
TRBV27	TRBD2	TRBJ2-3	NA	TGTGCCAGCAGCCGGACTAGCGGGAGTAGTAGGACAGATACGCAGTATTTT	CASSRTSGSSRTDTQYF
TRBV10-1	NA	TRBJ2-1	NA	TGCGCCAGCAGTGAGTTCGGGAATGAGCAGTTCTTC	CASSEFGNEQFF
TRBV19	TRBD1	TRBJ2-7	few	TGTGCCAGTAGCCCGGGACAGGGGGTTTTGTACGAGCAGTACTTC	CASSPGQGVLYEQYF
TRBV7-9	TRBD1	TRBJ1-1	NA	TGTGCCAGCAGCAATCCGGGACAGGGATATACTGAAGCTTTCTTT	CASSNPGQGYTEAFF
TRBV15	NA	TRBJ2-1	NA	TGTGCCACCAGCAGAGTCATGGGGCGAAGCTCCTACAATGAGCAGTTCTTC	CATSRVMGRSSYNEQFF
TRBV7-8	NA	TRBJ2-1	NA	TGTGCCAGCAGCCCTTGGAGTGGATCCTACAATGAGCAGTTCTTC	CASSPWSGSYNEQFF
TRBV11-1	TRBD2	TRBJ2-1	NA	TGTGCCAGCAGTTCTCTAGCGGGAGGGCTGAGTAATGAGCAGTTCTTC	CASSSLAGGLSNEQFF
TRBV5-1	TRBD2	TRBJ2-2	NA	TGCGCCAGCAGCTTGGGGTGGGAGACTAGCGGCACCGGGGAGCTGTTTTTT	CASSLGWETSGTGELFF
TRBV7-6	TRBD2	TRBJ2-7	NA	TGTGCCAGCTCCTCTAGGACTAGCGGTTCCTACGAGCAGTACTTC	CASSSRTSGSYEQYF
TRBV13	TRBD1	TRBJ2-7	NA	TGTGCCAGCAGCTTTGGGACAGGAGGGGAGCAGTACTTC	CASSFGTGGEQYF
TRBV5-1	TRBD2	TRBJ2-2	NA	TGCGCCAGCAGCCCGGGACTAGATATGAGTTGGCTGTTTTTT	CASSPGLDMSWLFF
TRBV6-6	TRBD1	TRBJ2-7	NA	TGTGCCAGCAGTCCAAACCGGGACAGAACCTACGAGCAGTACTTC	CASSPNRDRTYEQYF
TRBV5-8	NA	TRBJ2-7	NA	TGTGCCAGCAGCCTTGTCCGCGGCCACGAGCAGTACTTC	CASSLVRGHEQYF
TRBV30	TRBD1	TRBJ1-2	NA	TGTGCCTGGAGTTCCAGGGGGCGAGATGGCTACACCTTC	CAWSSRGRDGYTF
TRBV28	NA	TRBJ1-5	NA	TGTGCCAGCAGTTTCCCAGGGGGCAATCAGCCCCAGCATTTT	CASSFPGGNQPQHF
TRBV3-1/TRBV3-2	TRBD2	TRBJ2-2	NA	TGTGCCAGCAGCCAAGAATTCGGGAGGGCCTATGGCGGGGAGCTGTTTTTT	CASSQEFGRAYGGELFF
TRBV28	TRBD2	TRBJ2-2	NA	TGTGCCAGCAGTTCCCCCGGGACTAGAAAGGACGGGGAGCTGTTTTTT	CASSSPGTRKDGELFF
TRBV5-1	NA	TRBJ1-4	NA	TGCGCCAGCAGCTTTTATCCGTTCGAAAAACTGTTTTTT	CASSFYPFEKLFF
TRBV9	NA	TRBJ1-1	NA	TGTGCCAGCAGCGTAACACGCGGCACTGAAGCTTTCTTT	CASSVTRGTEAFF
TRBV6-6	NA	TRBJ2-1	NA	TGTGTCAGCAGTTACTCGGTGGGAGAGAGCAATGAGCAGTTCTTC	CVSSYSVGESNEQFF